This T cell receptor beta chain was found in a study of cytomegalovirus exposure and HLA in healthy donors. This CDR3 has 14 residues. Germline V gene sequence: CDR1 SNHLY, CDR2 FYNNEI. Trimming removed 5 bases at V and 2 bases at J, with 13 bases between. The PCR used 60 Vbeta and 13 Jbeta primers. TCRdb's table, derived via immunoSEQ multiplex PCR, lists solely in-frame clones and lacks some. There are roughly 130,000 clones in the sample; around 70% occur only once, and over 1.5% lies in the top ten. Sequencing was carried out using PBMCs. The chain links TRBV2 to TRBJ2-7; D perhaps matches TRBD2 (5 bases). This clonotype was sampled from a man aged 25 to 40 in good health and CMV-seropositive. The CDR3 is CASSYTSGPYEQYF. CDR3 nucleotides: TGTGCCAGCAGTTACACAAGCGGCCCCTACGAGCAGTACTTC.